The rows below give T cell receptor beta chains drawn from one sample of a study of cytomegalovirus exposure and HLA in healthy donors. This table comes from immunoSEQ multiplex PCR, and its TCRdb copy is limited to in-frame clones, with some not included. This table holds around 140,000 clones, about 78% found once. Sequenced sample: PBMCs. The receptors were sampled from a female donor in good health and CMV-seronegative. Each CDR3 is given with its conserved first and last residue. Fields, in order: D gene, clone size, V gene, J gene, CDR3 DNA, CDR3 protein. A D gene is named only where the DNA matches it firmly. Size is stated for part of the rows, as once, few or many counts, or as a class when the clone is expanded.

-,-,TRBV5-1,TRBJ2-2,TGCGCCAGCAGCTTGCCCGCCGGGACGAACACCGGGGAGCTGTTTTTT,CASSLPAGTNTGELFF
TRBD1,-,TRBV5-1,TRBJ2-5,TGCGCCAGCAGCTTGAGGACAGGGGGCTCAGAGACCCAGTACTTC,CASSLRTGGSETQYF
-,-,TRBV9,TRBJ2-3,TGTGCCAGCGCGTACACAGATACGCAGTATTTT,CASAYTDTQYF
-,-,TRBV6-5,TRBJ2-7,TGTGCCAGCAGTTACCACAGGGTCTCCTACGAGCAGTACTTC,CASSYHRVSYEQYF
TRBD2,-,TRBV5-1,TRBJ2-1,TGCGCCAGCAGCGATCCTCCGGGAGCGGGAGTTTTATCCTATGAGCAGTTCTTC,CASSDPPGAGVLSYEQFF
TRBD2,once,TRBV4-2,TRBJ2-3,TGTGCCAGCAGCCAAGAGGGACTAGCGACTAGCACAGATACGCAGTATTTT,CASSQEGLATSTDTQYF
TRBD1,-,TRBV5-4,TRBJ2-3,TGTGCCAGCAGCTTGGGGGGACAGGGCGCAGATACGCAGTATTTT,CASSLGGQGADTQYF
TRBD1,-,TRBV29-1,TRBJ2-7,TGCAGCGTGTCCGGGACAGGCCTCGCGGGCTCCTACGAGCAGTACTTC,CSVSGTGLAGSYEQYF
-,-,TRBV21-1,TRBJ1-5,TGTGCCAGCACCATAGGGCCGGGACAGGGGATTTCTCAGCCCCAGCATTTT,CASTIGPGQGISQPQHF
-,-,TRBV7-2,TRBJ2-1,TGTGCCAGCAGTCCTAGGATTTCCTTAGAGCAGTTCTTC,CASSPRISLEQFF
-,-,TRBV5-6,TRBJ1-1,TGTGCCAGCAGCTTGATGATTGGGTCGGGGGGGCGGAGGAACACTGAAGCTTTCTTT,CASSLMIGSGGRRNTEAFF
-,-,TRBV28,TRBJ2-2,TGTGCCAGCAGTTCCCACGGGGTCACCGGGGAGCTGTTTTTT,CASSSHGVTGELFF
-,-,TRBV2,TRBJ1-3,TGTGCCAGCAGGGTGGGGCCGGGGACACGCTCTGGAAACACCATATATTTT,CASRVGPGTRSGNTIYF
-,-,TRBV28,TRBJ1-2,TGTGCCAGCAGGCGTCCCGGGGGAGCTAACTATGGCTACACCTTC,CASRRPGGANYGYTF
-,-,TRBV9,TRBJ2-1,TGTGCCAGCAGCGTAGGAGGGAGCGGACGTGAGCAGTTCTTC,CASSVGGSGREQFF
-,few,TRBV7-9,TRBJ2-7,TGTGCCAGCAGCTTAGAGACTTACGGACTTAGCTCCTACGAGCAGTACTTC,CASSLETYGLSSYEQYF
-,few,TRBV2,TRBJ2-3,TGTGCCAGCAGTGACACTAGATTTTCCTCAGATACGCAGTATTTT,CASSDTRFSSDTQYF